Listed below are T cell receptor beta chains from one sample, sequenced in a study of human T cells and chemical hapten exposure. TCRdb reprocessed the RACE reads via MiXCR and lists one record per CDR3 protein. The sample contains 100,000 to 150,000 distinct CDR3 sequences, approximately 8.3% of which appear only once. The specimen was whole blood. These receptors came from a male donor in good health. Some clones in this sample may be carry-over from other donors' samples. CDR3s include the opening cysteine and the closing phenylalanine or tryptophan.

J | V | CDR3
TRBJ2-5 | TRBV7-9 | CASSLVLETQYF
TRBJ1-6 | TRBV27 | CASSNRQLGANSPLHF
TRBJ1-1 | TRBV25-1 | CASTKPGTVQAFF
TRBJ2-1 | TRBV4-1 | CASSQVHAMNEQFF
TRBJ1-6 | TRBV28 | CASSLGTVCNSPLHF
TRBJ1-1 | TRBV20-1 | CSARDWGRNTEAFF
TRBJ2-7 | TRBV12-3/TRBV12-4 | CASSAGQADEQYF
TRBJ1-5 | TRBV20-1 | CSAWDSNQPQHF
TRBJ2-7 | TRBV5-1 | CASSPRTSSYEQYF
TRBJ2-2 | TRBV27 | CASTVYANTGELFF
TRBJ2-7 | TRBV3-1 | CASSQEWGYEQYF
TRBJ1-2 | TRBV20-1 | CSAGQDPNYGYTF
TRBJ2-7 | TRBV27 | CASSPSGGGGSEQYF
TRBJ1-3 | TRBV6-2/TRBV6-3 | CASNRGQGSGNTIYF
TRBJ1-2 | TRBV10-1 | CASSERTDGGYTF
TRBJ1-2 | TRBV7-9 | CASSLVATGPDPNYGYTF
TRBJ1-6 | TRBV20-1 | CSARTGYENSPLHF
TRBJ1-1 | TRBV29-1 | CSVARQGMDTEAFF
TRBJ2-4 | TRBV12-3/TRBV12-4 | CASSLSGMGLYIQYF
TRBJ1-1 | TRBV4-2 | CASSQRTGEHYTEAFF
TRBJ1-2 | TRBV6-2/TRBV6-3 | CASSYGPGVGDGYTF
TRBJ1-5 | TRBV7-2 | CASSLGQVSNQPQHF
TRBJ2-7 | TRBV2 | CASREWEGRNSYEQYF
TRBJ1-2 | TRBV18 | CASSPPVWDRGGGYTF
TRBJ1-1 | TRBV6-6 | CASSYPSPGVTTEAFF
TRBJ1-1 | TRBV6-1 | CASNTGGGTEAFF
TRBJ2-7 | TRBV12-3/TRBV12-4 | CASTFGTGNYEQYF
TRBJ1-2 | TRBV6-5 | CASSYVSGGLNYGYTF
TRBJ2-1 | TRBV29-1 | CSVVGAGTGTHPSSYNEQFF
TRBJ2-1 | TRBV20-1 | CSARDPGGLSYNEQFF
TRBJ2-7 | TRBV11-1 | CASSLGTSEDEQYF
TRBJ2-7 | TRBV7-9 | CASSSEGAWSYEQYF
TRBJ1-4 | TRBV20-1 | CSARRQAGDEKLFF
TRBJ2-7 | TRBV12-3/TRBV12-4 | CASTRSSGTLREQYF
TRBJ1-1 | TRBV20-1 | CSADNPGQDVNAFF
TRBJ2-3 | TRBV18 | CASSPSGSGSTDTQYF
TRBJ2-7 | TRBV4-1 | CASSQDRVAIYEQYF
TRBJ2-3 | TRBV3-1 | CASSLGGGTDTQYF
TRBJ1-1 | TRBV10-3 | CAIGEPGQNTEAFF
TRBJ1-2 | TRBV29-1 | CSVIGSYGYTF
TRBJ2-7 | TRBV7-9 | CASSLGRQGAYEQYF
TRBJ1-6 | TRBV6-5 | CASSYSGSPLHF